This T cell receptor beta chain was profiled in a study of cytomegalovirus exposure and HLA in healthy donors. Study-level background: The 120 or so validation repertoires used the same platform as the roughly 670 first-cohort repertoires, a later analysis reported. General observations from the study: The tendency of first-cohort TCR clusters to co-occur in the roughly 120 validation repertoires was the finding of a later analysis.

Generated by immunoSEQ multiplex PCR, the TCRdb table keeps only in-frame clones and is missing some. This table has about 110,000 clones, 88% appearing once. The ends lost 5 bases at V and 1 base at J; junction bases unmatched: 9. Germline CDR1 and CDR2: MDHEN and SYDVKM. The CDR3 is made up of 16 amino acids. Among the 100 to 150 subjects of the validation cohort, separate from the roughly 700-subject first cohort, were the donors. Regarding this clone: No antigen is known for it.

The rearrangement joins TRBV28 to TRBJ1-1, with TRBD1 matching over 8 bases. The TCR sequence derives from a woman in her late teens or twenties in good health and CMV-seronegative. Sequencing used PBMCs. The CDR3 loop reads CASSDPQGAGNTEAFF. The CDR3 region has the DNA TGTGCCAGCAGTGACCCCCAGGGGGCGGGGAACACTGAAGCTTTCTTT. Full variable domain (rest looked up from reference TRBV28 and TRBJ1-1): DVKVTQSSRYLVKRTGEKVFLECVQDMDHENMFWYRQDPGLGLRLIYFSYDVKMKEKGDIPEGYSVSREKKERFSLILESASTNQTSMYLCASSDPQGAGNTEAFFGQGTRLTVV.